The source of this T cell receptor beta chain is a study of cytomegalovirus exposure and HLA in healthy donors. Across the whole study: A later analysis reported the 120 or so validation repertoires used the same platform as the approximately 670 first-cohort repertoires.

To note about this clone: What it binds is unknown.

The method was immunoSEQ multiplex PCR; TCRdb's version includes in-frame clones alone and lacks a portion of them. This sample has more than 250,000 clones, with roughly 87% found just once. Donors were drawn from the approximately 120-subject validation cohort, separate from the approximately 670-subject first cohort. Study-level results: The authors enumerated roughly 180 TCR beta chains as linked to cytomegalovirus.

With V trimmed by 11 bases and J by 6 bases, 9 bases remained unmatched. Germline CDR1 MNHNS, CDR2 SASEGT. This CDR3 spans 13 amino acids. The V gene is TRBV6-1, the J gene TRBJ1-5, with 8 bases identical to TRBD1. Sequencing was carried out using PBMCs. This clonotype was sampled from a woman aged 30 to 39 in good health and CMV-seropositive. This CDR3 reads CAAQGDRGQPQHF. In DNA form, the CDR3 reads TGTGCCGCACAGGGGGACCGTGGTCAGCCCCAGCATTTT.